Included here is one T cell receptor beta chain sequence, with context. Peripheral blood came from all dose cohorts at three timepoints. This record comes from a study of OX40 agonist ivuxolimab in advanced cancers. Background on the study: Subjects had a mean age of about 65 years, with a range of about 23 to 90; roughly 80% were male.

TCRdb keeps only in-frame clones here, not all; method: immunoSEQ multiplex PCR. The data show just under 55,000 clones, about 80% seen once. This sequence originates from an adult with an advanced solid tumor such as melanoma, head and neck, liver or kidney cancer. This specimen was CD4+ or CD8+ T cells sorted from blood, taken in a trial of the OX40 agonist ivuxolimab.

In DNA, the CDR3 is TGCGCCAGCAGCCAAATTTTCAGGACTAGCGGGAGTTATAGCTCCTACAATGAGCAGTTCTTC. It translates to CASSQIFRTSGSYSSYNEQFF. The chain employs TRBV4-1 and TRBJ2-1, with 13 positions matching TRBD2. The CDR3 loop spans 21 amino acids. With 2 bases clipped from V and 0 bases from J, the junction kept 13 bases outside the gene matches. Germline CDR1 and CDR2: MGHRA and YSYEKL.